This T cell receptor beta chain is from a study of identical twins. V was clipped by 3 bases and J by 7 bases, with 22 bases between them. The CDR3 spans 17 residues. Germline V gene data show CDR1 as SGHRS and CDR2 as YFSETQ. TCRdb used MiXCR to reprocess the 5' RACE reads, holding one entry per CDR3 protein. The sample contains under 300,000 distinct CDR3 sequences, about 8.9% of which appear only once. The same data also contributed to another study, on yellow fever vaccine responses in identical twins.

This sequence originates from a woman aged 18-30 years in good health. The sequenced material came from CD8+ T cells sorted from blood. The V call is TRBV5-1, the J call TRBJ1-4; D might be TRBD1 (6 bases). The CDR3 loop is CASSSFSVAGASEKLFF. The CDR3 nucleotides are TGCGCCAGCAGCTCCTTTAGTGTGGCGGGGGCTTCTGAAAAACTGTTTTTT.